The next 28 T cell receptor beta chains were all read from a single sample in a study of PD-1 blockade in classical Hodgkin lymphoma. Each and every patient relapsed after autologous stem cell transplantation, and patients got differing brentuximab vedotin exposure. The protocol was immunoSEQ multiplex PCR, while the TCRdb copy is restricted to in-frame clones and leaves out a portion. In the table there are 20,000 to 30,000 clones, approximately 80% of which are singletons. The starting material was peripheral blood mononuclear cells (PBMCs), obtained at baseline. The receptor set was obtained from a human donor with classical Hodgkin lymphoma.

The chain has TRBV7-2 and TRBJ1-6, with 9 nucleotides matching TRBD1. This CDR3 contains 16 residues. CDR1 is SGHTA, CDR2 FQGNSA, per germline. V was clipped by 0 bases and J by 9 bases; unmatched bases: 6. The CDR3 bases are TGTGCCAGCAGCTTAGCCCCGGGACAGGGCACTTCACCCCTCCACTTT. As protein: CASSLAPGQGTSPLHF.

V gene TRBV13 combines with J gene TRBJ2-1; D assignment may be TRBD1 or TRBD2 (5 bases each). CDR1 PRHDT and CDR2 FYEKMQ come from the germline V gene (reference sequence). This CDR3 contains 15 residues. The V gene lost 2 bases and the J gene lost 10 bases, with 18 bases spanning the gap. The CDR3 DNA sequence: TGTGCCAGCAGCTTATTTCCAGGGACCGTATTGGAGCAGTTCTTC. The encoded protein is CASSLFPGTVLEQFF. The entire variable domain, with the rest obtained from reference TRBV13 and TRBJ2-1, is as follows: AAGVIQSPRHLIKEKRETATLKCYPIPRHDTVYWYQQGPGQDPQFLISFYEKMQSDKGSIPDRFSAQQFSDYHSELNMSSLELGDSALYFCASSLFPGTVLEQFFGPGTRLTVL.

The chain is built from TRBV5-8 and TRBJ1-6; the D is unclear. Trimming left V 7 bases short and J 10 bases short, with 15 bases between. Germline CDR1 reads SGHTS; CDR2 reads YDEGEE. This CDR3 is built from 13 residues. CDR3 DNA: TGTGCCAGCGCCTGGGCCAGGCGCTCACCCCTCCACTTT. Its protein is CASAWARRSPLHF.

The CDR3 loop reads CASSIRVETQYF. Here the CDR3 DNA reads TGTGCCAGCAGCATCAGGGTAGAGACCCAGTACTTC. This rearrangement joins TRBV5-8 to TRBJ2-5; TRBD1 is a possible D gene (5 bases). The V end lost 4 bases, the J end lost 4 bases, and 8 bases lay between the germline ends. Germline V gene lookup returns CDR1 SGHTS and CDR2 YDEGEE. CDR3 size: 12 residues.

The V gene is TRBV6-6, the J gene TRBJ2-6; D may be TRBD2 (5 bases). The length of the CDR3 is 15 residues. V lost 4 bases and J 3 bases, leaving 10 bases between the germline ends. CDR1 MNHNY and CDR2 SVGAGI come from the germline V gene (reference sequence). CDR3 bases: TGTGCCAGCAGTTCGCAGGCGGGTGGGGCCAACGTCCTGACTTTC. Translating it yields CASSSQAGGANVLTF.

The rearrangement links TRBV5-1 to TRBJ2-5, with unresolved D. The germline V and J ends were trimmed by 3 bases and 4 bases, with 25 bases remaining between them. Germline assignment: CDR1 SGHRS and CDR2 YFSETQ. The CDR3 length is 18 residues. The CDR3 DNA reads as TGCGCCAGCAGCTCGGCCCACACCGCTACAGTGTGGGGAGAGACCCAGTACTTC. Residues: CASSSAHTATVWGETQYF. Full variable domain (outside the CDR3, taken from reference TRBV5-1 and TRBJ2-5): KAGVTQTPRYLIKTRGQQVTLSCSPISGHRSVSWYQQTPGQGLQFLFEYFSETQRNKGNFPGRFSGRQFSNSRSEMNVSTLELGDSALYLCASSSAHTATVWGETQYFGPGTRLLVL.

The chain recombines TRBV6-5 with TRBJ2-5; weak D call: TRBD1 (6 bases). This CDR3 spans 15 amino acids. Germline V lookup: CDR1 MNHEY, CDR2 SVGAGI. The V end lost 6 bases, the J end lost 2 bases, and 16 bases lay between the germline ends. The CDR3: CASRLSGQRQETQYF. DNA for the CDR3: TGTGCCAGCAGGCTCTCCGGACAGAGACAAGAGACCCAGTACTTC.

The chain employs TRBV28 and TRBJ2-7; no firm D call. The ends were cut back, 1 base at V and 2 bases at J, with 12 bases in the middle. The CDR3 is 15 amino acids. CDR1 and CDR2 (germline): MDHEN, SYDVKM. CDR3 in amino acids: CASSLYGITAYEQYF. The CDR3 nucleotides are TGTGCCAGCAGTTTATATGGCATAACAGCCTACGAGCAGTACTTC.

The chain employs TRBV9 and TRBJ2-7; D assignment may be TRBD1 or TRBD2 (5 bases each). The CDR3 loop spans 14 amino acids. V was shortened by 2 bases and J by 4 bases, with 13 bases between the two germline ends. Germline values: CDR1 SGDLS, CDR2 YYNGEE. The CDR3 DNA reads TGTGCCAGCAGCGTCCGGGGCTCTGGGTACGAGCAGTACTTC. As protein: CASSVRGSGYEQYF.

As concerns this clone: Within the sample, other DNA sequences also encode this same CDR3. This sequence joins TRBV9 and TRBJ1-6; D not certain. The V end was cut by 4 bases, the J end by 9 bases, with 14 bases between. The CDR3 has 14 amino acids. Germline values: CDR1 SGDLS, CDR2 YYNGEE. Here the CDR3 reads CASSNRREGSPLHF. As DNA, the CDR3 is TGTGCCAGCAGCAATCGGCGTGAAGGTTCACCCCTCCACTTT.

V usage is TRBV18 and J usage is TRBJ2-7, with a weak D call TRBD1 (5 bases). The germline V gene encodes CDR1 KGHSH and CDR2 LQKENI. The V end was cut by 5 bases, the J end by 5 bases, with 10 bases between. The length of the CDR3 is 12 residues. For the CDR3, the DNA is TGTGCCAGCTCAGCACAGGCAGACGAGCAGTACTTC. Residues: CASSAQADEQYF.

This CDR3 reads CAISTHGTNTEAFF. In DNA form, the CDR3 reads TGTGCCATCAGTACGCACGGGACGAACACTGAAGCTTTCTTT. V gene TRBV10-3 combines with J gene TRBJ1-1; a weak D match, TRBD1 (5 bases). CDR1 is ENHRY and CDR2 is SYGVKD in the germline V gene. The CDR3 is 14 residues long. Deletions cut 5 bases from V and 1 base from J, with 11 bases between.

J is TRBJ2-7 and V is TRBV27, with 8 positions matching TRBD1. The CDR3 consists of 15 residues. The germline V gene encodes CDR1 MNHEY and CDR2 SMNVEV (reference sequence). Trimming took 5 bases from V and 2 from J; bases not matched to a gene: 8. The DNA of the CDR3 is TGTGCCAGCAGTACCCCGGGACAGGTCCCCTACGAGCAGTACTTC. Translation gives CASSTPGQVPYEQYF.

This rearrangement joins TRBV6-6 to TRBJ2-3; D not resolved. Trimming took off 4 bases at V and 4 bases at J, with 9 bases between the two ends. The V gene's germline CDR1 is MNHNY and CDR2 SVGAGI (reference sequence). The CDR3 sequence is 13 residues long. The CDR3 bases are TGTGCCAGCAGTTCGGCAGAGGCAGATACGCAGTATTTT. This translates into CASSSAEADTQYF.

V gene TRBV10-1 combines with J gene TRBJ2-7; TRBD2 matches at 14 bases. The V and J ends lost 2 bases and 7 bases, in that order; junction bases with no gene match: 10. The CDR3 is 17 residues long. Germline V gene sequence: CDR1 WNHNN, CDR2 SYGVQD (reference sequence). The CDR3 protein is CASSETHSGLAGDEQYF. In DNA form, the CDR3 reads TGCGCCAGCAGTGAGACCCACTCGGGACTAGCGGGGGATGAGCAGTACTTC.

The rearrangement uses TRBV28 and TRBJ1-5, with D uncertain. The CDR3 consists of 16 residues. V dropped 6 bases and J dropped 0 bases, with 15 bases sitting between them. Germline V gives CDR1 MDHEN, CDR2 SYDVKM. The CDR3 sequence: CASSRGSRLSNQPQHF. As DNA, the CDR3 is TGTGCCAGCAGCCGCGGCAGTCGGCTTAGCAATCAGCCCCAGCATTTT.

This clone was detected only once. The rearrangement joins TRBV7-9 to TRBJ2-3; the match to TRBD2 covers 7 bases. Germline CDR1 SEHNR, CDR2 FQNEAQ (reference sequence). The CDR3 is 15 residues long. The V and J ends lost 0 bases and 4 bases, in that order; junction bases with no gene match: 4. In DNA, the CDR3 is TGTGCCAGCAGCTTAGCCCTGGGGAGGGCAGATACGCAGTATTTT. Its protein product is CASSLALGRADTQYF.

This clone was seen only once. V gene TRBV4-3 combines with J gene TRBJ1-1; D is perhaps TRBD1 (5 bases). V gave up 0 bases and J gave up 4 bases, with 9 bases separating them. The CDR3 is 14 amino acids. Looked up from germline, CDR1 is LGHNA and CDR2 is YSLEER. The CDR3 region is CASSQEGVGTEAFF. CDR3 sequence (DNA): TGCGCCAGCAGCCAAGAGGGGGTAGGCACTGAAGCTTTCTTT.

The chain links TRBV25-1 to TRBJ1-6; D gene uncertain. The germline V gene has CDR1 MGHDK and CDR2 SYGVNS. V was shortened by 11 bases and J by 0 bases, with 5 bases between the two germline ends. This CDR3 has 12 amino acids. DNA of the CDR3: TGTGCCTCCAGCTCCTATAATTCACCCCTCCACTTT. Translation gives CASSSYNSPLHF. Complete variable domain (other parts from reference TRBV25-1 and TRBJ1-6): EADIYQTPRYLVIGTGKKITLECSQTMGHDKMYWYQQDPGMELHLIHYSYGVNSTEKGDLSSESTVSRIRTEHFPLTLESARPSHTSQYLCASSSYNSPLHFGNGTRLTVT.

Only one count was recorded for this clone. This chain connects TRBV21-1 to TRBJ2-7; TRBD1 is taken as the D call from the table, unchecked against the DNA. TRBV21-1 is assigned pseudogene status. The CDR3 is 15 residues long. CDR3: CASSIMDRGQGEQYF. Written as DNA, the CDR3 is TGTGCCAGCAGCATCATGGACAGGGGGCAGGGCGAGCAGTACTTC.

This clone was found once. This chain links TRBV2 with TRBJ1-6; D may be TRBD1 (6 bases). The germline CDR1 and CDR2 sequences are SNHLY and FYNNEI. Trimming took 1 base from V and 8 from J, leaving 9 bases between them. The CDR3 spans 14 residues. The CDR3 DNA sequence: TGTGCCAGCAGTGAAGGGGGACATTATTCACCCCTCCACTTT. This encodes CASSEGGHYSPLHF.

J is TRBJ1-6 and V is TRBV4-3; no clear D. The CDR3 contains 17 residues. V was shortened by 0 bases and J by 4 bases, with 13 bases between the two germline ends. Looked up from germline, CDR1 is LGHNA and CDR2 is YSLEER. The chain's CDR3 is CASSQETSPSYNSPLHF. For the CDR3, the DNA is TGCGCCAGCAGCCAAGAAACCAGCCCTTCTTATAATTCACCCCTCCACTTT.

The gene calls are TRBV5-1 and TRBJ2-7, with TRBD2 matching over 7 bases. The CDR3 totals 14 residues. Germline assignment: CDR1 SGHRS and CDR2 YFSETQ. Trimming removed 4 bases from V and 5 bases from J; junction bases left unmatched: 9. CDR3 sequence (DNA): TGCGCCAGCAGCATCACGGGGGGTAACAACGAGCAGTACTTC. It encodes CASSITGGNNEQYF.

The chain uses TRBV6-5 and TRBJ1-5; perhaps TRBD1 as D (6 bases). Germline V gene lookup returns CDR1 MNHEY and CDR2 SVGAGI. This CDR3 comprises 15 residues. The V and J ends lost 5 bases and 4 bases respectively, with 15 bases between them. Written as DNA, the CDR3 is TGTGCCAGCAGTGGCCAACAGGGCCGGAATCAGCCCCAGCATTTT. Amino acid sequence: CASSGQQGRNQPQHF.

This chain uses TRBV27 with TRBJ2-5; TRBD2 matches 8 bases. Per the germline V gene, CDR1 is MNHEY and CDR2 is SMNVEV (reference sequence). Trimming removed 3 bases from V and 7 bases from J; junction bases left unmatched: 4. The CDR3 extends over 13 amino acids. The CDR3, as DNA: TGTGCCAGCAGTTTTTCGGGGGGGCGGACCCAGTACTTC. Protein: CASSFSGGRTQYF.

This clone appeared a single time. The rearrangement links TRBV29-1 to TRBJ2-5; a possible D gene is TRBD2 (6 bases). V lost 5 bases and J 4 bases, leaving 17 bases between the germline ends. The length of the CDR3 is 14 residues. Germline V gene data show CDR1 as SQVTM and CDR2 as ANQGSEA. The DNA of the CDR3 is TGCAGCGTTAATGGGGTGGGTAGCGGAGAGACCCAGTACTTC. Its protein product is CSVNGVGSGETQYF.

This chain connects TRBV2 to TRBJ2-3, with 7 bases aligning to TRBD1. This CDR3 spans 15 amino acids. Germline lookup yields CDR1 SNHLY and CDR2 FYNNEI. J gave up 1 base and V 3 bases, and 4 bases lay outside the gene matches. CDR3 in DNA: TGTGCCAGCAGTGAGCACGGACAGGGCACAGATACGCAGTATTTT. Amino acids: CASSEHGQGTDTQYF.

CDR3 sequence (DNA): TGTGCCAGCAGCTCCGACAGGGCCCATAATTCACCCCTCCACTTT. Amino acids: CASSSDRAHNSPLHF. V gene TRBV7-2 combines with J gene TRBJ1-6; 7 bases match TRBD1. Germline V gene sequence: CDR1 SGHTA, CDR2 FQGNSA. The J segment lost 5 bases and the V segment lost 4 bases, leaving 5 bases of the junction unmatched. The CDR3 contains 15 residues. Full variable domain (rest looked up from reference TRBV7-2 and TRBJ1-6): GAGVSQSPSNKVTEKGKDVELRCDPISGHTALYWYRQSLGQGLEFLIYFQGNSAPDKSGLPSDRFSAERTGGSVSTLTIQRTQQEDSAVYLCASSSDRAHNSPLHFGNGTRLTVT.